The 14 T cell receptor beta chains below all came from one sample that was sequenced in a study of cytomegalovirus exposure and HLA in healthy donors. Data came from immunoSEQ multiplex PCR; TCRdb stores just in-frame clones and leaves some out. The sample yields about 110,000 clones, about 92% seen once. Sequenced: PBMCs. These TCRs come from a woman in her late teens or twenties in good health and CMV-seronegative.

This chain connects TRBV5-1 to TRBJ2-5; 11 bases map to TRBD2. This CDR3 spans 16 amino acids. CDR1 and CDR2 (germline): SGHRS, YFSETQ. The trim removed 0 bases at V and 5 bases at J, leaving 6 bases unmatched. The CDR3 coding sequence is TGCGCCAGCAGCTTGGGTGGGACTAGCGGACGGGAGACCCAGTACTTC. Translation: CASSLGGTSGRETQYF.

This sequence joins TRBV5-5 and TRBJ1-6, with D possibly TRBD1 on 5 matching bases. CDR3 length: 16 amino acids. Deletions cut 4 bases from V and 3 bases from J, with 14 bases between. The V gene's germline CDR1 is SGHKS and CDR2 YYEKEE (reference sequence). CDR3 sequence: CASSVMTAYYNSPLHF. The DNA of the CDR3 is TGTGCCAGCAGCGTAATGACAGCGTACTATAATTCACCCCTCCACTTT.

Here the CDR3 reads CSTKTGVREQYF. The CDR3 nucleotides read TGCAGCACCAAAACAGGGGTAAGGGAGCAGTACTTC. The rearrangement joins TRBV29-1 to TRBJ2-7; 7 bases map to TRBD1. Germline trimming cut 8 bases from V and 7 bases from J; bases unmatched to any gene: 11. The CDR3 sequence is 12 residues long. CDR1 is SQVTM and CDR2 is ANQGSEA in the germline V gene.

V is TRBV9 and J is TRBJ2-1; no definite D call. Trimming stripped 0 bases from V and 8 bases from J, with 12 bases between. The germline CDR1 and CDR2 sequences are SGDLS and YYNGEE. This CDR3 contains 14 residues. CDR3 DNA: TGTGCCAGCAGCGTAGGTCCCGAAGGAGATGAGCAGTTCTTC. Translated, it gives CASSVGPEGDEQFF.

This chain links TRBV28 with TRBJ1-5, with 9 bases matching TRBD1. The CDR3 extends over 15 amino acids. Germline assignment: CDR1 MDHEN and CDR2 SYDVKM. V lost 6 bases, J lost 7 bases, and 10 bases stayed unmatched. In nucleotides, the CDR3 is TGTGCCAGCAGCAACGGGACAGGGACCCGACAGCCCCAGCATTTT. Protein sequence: CASSNGTGTRQPQHF.

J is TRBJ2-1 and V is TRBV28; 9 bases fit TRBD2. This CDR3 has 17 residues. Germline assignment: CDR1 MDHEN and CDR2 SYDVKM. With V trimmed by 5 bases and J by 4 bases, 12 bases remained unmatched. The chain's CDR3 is CASSPIAGVGHYNEQFF. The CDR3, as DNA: TGTGCCAGCAGTCCTATAGCGGGAGTTGGCCATTACAATGAGCAGTTCTTC.

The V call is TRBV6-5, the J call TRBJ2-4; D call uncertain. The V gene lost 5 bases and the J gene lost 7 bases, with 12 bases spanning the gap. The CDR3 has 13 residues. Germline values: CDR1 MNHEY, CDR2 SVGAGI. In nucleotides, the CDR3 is TGTGCCAGCAGTCCCTATGAGGTCAACATTCAGTACTTC. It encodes CASSPYEVNIQYF.

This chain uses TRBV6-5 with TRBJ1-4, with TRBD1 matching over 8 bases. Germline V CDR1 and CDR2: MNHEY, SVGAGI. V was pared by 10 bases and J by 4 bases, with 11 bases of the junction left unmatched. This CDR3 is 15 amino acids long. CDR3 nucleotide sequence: TGTGCCACCTCCCAGGGCGACAGGGGTAATGAAAAACTGTTTTTT. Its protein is CATSQGDRGNEKLFF.

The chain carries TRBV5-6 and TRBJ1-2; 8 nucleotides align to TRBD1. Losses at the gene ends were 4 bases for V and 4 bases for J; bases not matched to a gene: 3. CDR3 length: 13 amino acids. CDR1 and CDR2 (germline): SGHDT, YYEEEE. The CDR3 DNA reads TGTGCCAGCAGCCGTGGGACAGGCTATGGCTACACCTTC. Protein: CASSRGTGYGYTF.

Here the CDR3 DNA reads TGTGCCAGCAGGCGACAGGGGCTTAGTAAGAGCTCCTACAATGAGCAGTTCTTC. This codes for CASRRQGLSKSSYNEQFF. The V and J genes are TRBV2 and TRBJ2-1; 8 bases agree with TRBD1. Germline CDR1 is SNHLY and CDR2 is FYNNEI. Trimming removed 6 bases from V and 0 bases from J; junction bases left unmatched: 13. The CDR3 length is 18 residues.

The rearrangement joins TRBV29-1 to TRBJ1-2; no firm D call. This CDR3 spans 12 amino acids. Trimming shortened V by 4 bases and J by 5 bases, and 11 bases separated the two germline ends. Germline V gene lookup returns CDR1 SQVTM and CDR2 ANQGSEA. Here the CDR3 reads CSVGSGFYGYTF. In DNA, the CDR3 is TGCAGCGTTGGGAGTGGTTTTTATGGCTACACCTTC.

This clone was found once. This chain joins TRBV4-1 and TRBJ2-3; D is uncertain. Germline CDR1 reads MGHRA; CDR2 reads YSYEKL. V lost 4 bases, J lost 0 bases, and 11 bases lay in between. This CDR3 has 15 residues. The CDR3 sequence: CASSLYLTSTDTQYF. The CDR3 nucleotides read TGCGCCAGCAGCCTTTACTTGACTAGCACAGATACGCAGTATTTT.

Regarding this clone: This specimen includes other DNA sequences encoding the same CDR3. The CDR3 spells CSVAGQGNYGYTF. The CDR3, as DNA: TGCAGCGTCGCGGGACAGGGCAACTATGGCTACACCTTC. The chain carries TRBV29-1 and TRBJ1-2; 9 bases line up with TRBD1. This CDR3 is 13 amino acids long. Trimming at V came to 6 bases and at J to 2 bases, leaving 4 bases not matched to a gene. Germline V gene sequence: CDR1 SQVTM, CDR2 ANQGSEA.

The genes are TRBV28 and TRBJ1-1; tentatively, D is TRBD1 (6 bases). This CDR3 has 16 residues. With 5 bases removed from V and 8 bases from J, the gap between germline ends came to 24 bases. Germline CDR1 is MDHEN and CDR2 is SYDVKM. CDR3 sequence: CASSNSWGGGQEEAFF. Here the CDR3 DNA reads TGTGCCAGCAGTAACTCTTGGGGTGGGGGACAAGAAGAAGCTTTCTTT.